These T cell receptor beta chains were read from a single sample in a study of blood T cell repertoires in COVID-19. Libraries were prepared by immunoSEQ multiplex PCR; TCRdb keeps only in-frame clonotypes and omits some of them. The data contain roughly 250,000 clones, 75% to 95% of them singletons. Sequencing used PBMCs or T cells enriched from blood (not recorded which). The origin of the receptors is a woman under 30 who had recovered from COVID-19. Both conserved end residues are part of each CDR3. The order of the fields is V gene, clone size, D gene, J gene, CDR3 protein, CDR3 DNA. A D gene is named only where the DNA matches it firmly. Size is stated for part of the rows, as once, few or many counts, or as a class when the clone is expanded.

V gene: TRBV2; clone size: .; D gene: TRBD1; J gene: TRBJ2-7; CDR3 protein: CASRGDREEQYF; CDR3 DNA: TGTGCCAGCAGGGGGGACAGGGAGGAGCAGTACTTC
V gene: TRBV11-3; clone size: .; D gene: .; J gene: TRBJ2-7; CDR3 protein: CASSFGQGGYEQYF; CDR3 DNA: TGTGCCAGCAGCTTTGGACAGGGAGGGTACGAGCAGTACTTC
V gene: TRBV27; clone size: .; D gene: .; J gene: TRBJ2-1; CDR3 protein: CASRENRDVVSYNEQFF; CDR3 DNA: TGTGCCAGCCGAGAAAACAGGGACGTGGTCTCCTACAATGAGCAGTTCTTC
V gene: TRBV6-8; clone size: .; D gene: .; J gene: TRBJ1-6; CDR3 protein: CATEGGGTVGSPLHF; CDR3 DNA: TGTGCCACCGAGGGAGGCGGGACGGTGGGTTCACCCCTCCACTTT
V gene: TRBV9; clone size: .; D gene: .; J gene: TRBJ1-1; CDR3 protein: CASSTNPQGVKLAEAFF; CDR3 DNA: TGTGCCAGCAGCACGAACCCGCAGGGTGTGAAGCTGGCTGAAGCTTTCTTT
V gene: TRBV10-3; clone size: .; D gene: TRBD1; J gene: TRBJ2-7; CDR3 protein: CAISESQGAADEQYF; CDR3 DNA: TGTGCCATCAGTGAGTCGCAGGGGGCGGCGGACGAGCAGTACTTC
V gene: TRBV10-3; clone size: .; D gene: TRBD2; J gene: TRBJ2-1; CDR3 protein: CAISESILAGQYNEQFF; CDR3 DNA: TGTGCCATCAGTGAGTCGATCCTAGCGGGCCAATACAATGAGCAGTTCTTC
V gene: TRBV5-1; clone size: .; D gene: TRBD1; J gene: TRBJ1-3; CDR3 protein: CASSSGDRGSTIYF; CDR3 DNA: TGCGCCAGCAGCTCGGGGGACAGGGGAAGCACCATATATTTT
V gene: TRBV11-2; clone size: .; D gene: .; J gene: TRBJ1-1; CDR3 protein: CASSSPGYGNTEAFF; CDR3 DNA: TGTGCCAGCAGCTCCCCAGGATACGGGAACACTGAAGCTTTCTTT
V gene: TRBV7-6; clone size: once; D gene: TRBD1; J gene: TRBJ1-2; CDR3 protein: CASSPQTEQGGSAYGYTF; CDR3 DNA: TGTGCCAGCAGCCCCCAGACGGAGCAGGGGGGTTCTGCGTATGGCTACACCTTC
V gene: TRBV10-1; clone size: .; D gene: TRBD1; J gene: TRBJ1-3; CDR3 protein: CASSEGTGTGNTIYF; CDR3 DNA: TGCGCCAGCAGTGAGGGGACAGGGACTGGAAACACCATATATTTT
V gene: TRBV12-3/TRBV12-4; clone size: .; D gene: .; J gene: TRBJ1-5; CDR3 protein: CASSYRNQPQHF; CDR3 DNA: TGTGCCAGCAGTTACAGGAATCAGCCCCAGCATTTT
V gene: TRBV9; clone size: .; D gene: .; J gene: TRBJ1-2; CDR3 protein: CASSVGNGDYGYTF; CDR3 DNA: TGTGCCAGCAGCGTAGGTAACGGGGACTATGGCTACACCTTC
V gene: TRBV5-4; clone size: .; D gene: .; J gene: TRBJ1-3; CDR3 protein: CASSRGDTIYF; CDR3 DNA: TGTGCCAGCAGCCGGGGGGACACCATATATTTT
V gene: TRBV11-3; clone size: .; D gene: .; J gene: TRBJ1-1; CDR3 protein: CASSLGVGGGMNTEAFF; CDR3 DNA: TGTGCCAGCAGCTTAGGTGTGGGGGGAGGAATGAACACTGAAGCTTTCTTT
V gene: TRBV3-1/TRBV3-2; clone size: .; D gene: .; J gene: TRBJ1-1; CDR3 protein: CASSQLPGTEAFF; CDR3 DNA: TGTGCCAGCAGCCAATTGCCCGGCACTGAAGCTTTCTTT
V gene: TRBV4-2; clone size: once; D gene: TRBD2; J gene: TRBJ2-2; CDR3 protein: CASSRAKRGGVGELFF; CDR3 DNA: TGTGCCAGCAGCCGGGCGAAGCGGGGGGGCGTCGGGGAGCTGTTTTTT
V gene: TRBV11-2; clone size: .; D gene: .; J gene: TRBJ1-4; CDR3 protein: CASSLIQGATNEKLFF; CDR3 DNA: TGTGCCAGCAGCTTGATCCAGGGCGCAACTAATGAAAAACTGTTTTTT
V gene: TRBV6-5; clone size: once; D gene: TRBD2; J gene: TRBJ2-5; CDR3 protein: CASSYSIAGGETQYF; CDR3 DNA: TGTGCCAGCAGTTACTCAATAGCGGGGGGAGAGACCCAGTACTTC
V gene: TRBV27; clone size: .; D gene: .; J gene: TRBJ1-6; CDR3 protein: CASKTRSYNSPLHF; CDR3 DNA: TGTGCCAGCAAAACACGCTCCTATAATTCACCCCTCCACTTT